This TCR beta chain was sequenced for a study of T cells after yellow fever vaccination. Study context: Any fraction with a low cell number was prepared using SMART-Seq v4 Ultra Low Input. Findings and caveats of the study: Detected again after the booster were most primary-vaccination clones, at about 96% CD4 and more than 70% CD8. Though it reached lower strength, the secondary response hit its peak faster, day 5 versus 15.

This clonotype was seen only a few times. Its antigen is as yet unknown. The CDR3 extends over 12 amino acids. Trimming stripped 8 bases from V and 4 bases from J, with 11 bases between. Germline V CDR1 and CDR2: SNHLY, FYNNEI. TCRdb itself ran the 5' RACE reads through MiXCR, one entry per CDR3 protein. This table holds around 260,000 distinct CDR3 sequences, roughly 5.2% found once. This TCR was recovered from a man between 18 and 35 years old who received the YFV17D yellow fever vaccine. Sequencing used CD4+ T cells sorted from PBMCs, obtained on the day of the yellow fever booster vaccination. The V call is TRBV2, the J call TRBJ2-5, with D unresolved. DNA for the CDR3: TGTGCCAGCGGGGTCTCCCGAGAGACCCAGTACTTC. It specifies CASGVSRETQYF. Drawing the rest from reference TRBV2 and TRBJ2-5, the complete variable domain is EPEVTQTPSHQVTQMGQEVILRCVPISNHLYFYWYRQILGQKVEFLVSFYNNEISEKSEIFDDQFSVERPDGSNFTLKIRSTKLEDSAMYFCASGVSRETQYFGPGTRLLVL.